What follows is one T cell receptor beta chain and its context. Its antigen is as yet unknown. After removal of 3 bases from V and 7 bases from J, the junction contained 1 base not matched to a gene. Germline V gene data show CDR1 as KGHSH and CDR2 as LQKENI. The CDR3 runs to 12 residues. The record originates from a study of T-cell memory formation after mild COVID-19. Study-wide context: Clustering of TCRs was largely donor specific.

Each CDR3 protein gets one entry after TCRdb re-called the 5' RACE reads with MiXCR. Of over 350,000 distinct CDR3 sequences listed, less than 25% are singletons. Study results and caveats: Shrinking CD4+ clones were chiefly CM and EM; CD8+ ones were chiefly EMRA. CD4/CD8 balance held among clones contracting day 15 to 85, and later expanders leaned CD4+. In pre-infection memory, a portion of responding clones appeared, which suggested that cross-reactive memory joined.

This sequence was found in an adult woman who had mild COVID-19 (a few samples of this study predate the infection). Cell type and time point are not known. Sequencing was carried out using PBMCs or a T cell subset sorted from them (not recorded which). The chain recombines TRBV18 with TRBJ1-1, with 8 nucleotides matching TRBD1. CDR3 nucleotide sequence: TGTGCCAGCTCACCGACAGGGGATGAAGCTTTCTTT. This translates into CASSPTGDEAFF.